The rows below give T cell receptor beta chains drawn from one sample of a study of identical twins. MiXCR, applied by TCRdb to the 5' RACE reads, yields one record per CDR3 protein. Seen here are around 1.7 million distinct CDR3 sequences, less than 35% observed once, and the top ten hold 0.25% to 0.3%. Sequenced sample: cord blood. The receptor source for this set is a newborn girl in good health. CDR3s include the opening cysteine and the closing phenylalanine or tryptophan. The D gene is left open where the match is weak. Expanded clones get a size class; other rows say once, few or many, or leave the size out.

clone_size j_call d_call v_call cdr3_length cdr3_aa cdr3_nt
. TRBJ2-2 . TRBV20-1 14 CSARDGPNTGELFF TGCAGTGCTAGAGATGGACCAAACACCGGGGAGCTGTTTTTT
. TRBJ2-1 TRBD2 TRBV20-1 18 CSARVYPGTSGGRNEQFF TGCAGTGCTAGAGTCTACCCCGGGACTAGCGGGGGGCGGAATGAGCAGTTCTTC
. TRBJ2-3 . TRBV7-6 15 CASSLGLVPTDTQYF TGTGCCAGCAGCTTAGGCCTAGTGCCCACAGATACGCAGTATTTT
many TRBJ2-3 . TRBV12-3/TRBV12-4 14 CASSFSGRTDTQYF TGTGCCAGCAGTTTTTCGGGGCGGACAGATACGCAGTATTTT
few TRBJ2-4 TRBD2 TRBV28 16 CASKRGGRAGGNIQYF TGTGCCAGCAAACGAGGCGGGAGGGCCGGGGGAAACATTCAGTACTTC
few TRBJ2-7 . TRBV10-3 14 CAIAPGNSYNEQYF TGTGCCATCGCCCCGGGGAACTCCTACAATGAGCAGTACTTC
few TRBJ1-2 . TRBV6-6 11 CASKMGYGYTF TGTGCCAGCAAGATGGGATATGGCTACACCTTC
few TRBJ2-7 . TRBV6-8 12 CASRVDPYEQYF TGTGCCAGCAGAGTCGATCCTTACGAGCAGTACTTC
few TRBJ2-3 TRBD2 TRBV28 16 CASSFLWLAVTDTQYF TGTGCCAGCAGTTTTCTTTGGCTAGCGGTCACAGATACGCAGTATTTT
few TRBJ2-3 TRBD2 TRBV20-1 15 CSASIAGLGTDTQYF TGCAGTGCTAGTATAGCGGGACTTGGCACAGATACGCAGTATTTT
. TRBJ2-3 . TRBV7-9 15 CASSLWGEGSDTQYF TGTGCCAGCAGCTTGTGGGGCGAAGGGTCAGATACGCAGTATTTT
few TRBJ2-3 TRBD2 TRBV6-2/TRBV6-3 15 CASSYSAGGIDTQYF TGTGCCAGCAGTTATTCGGCGGGAGGCATAGATACGCAGTATTTT
few TRBJ2-3 . TRBV20-1 12 CSEGASADTQYF TGCAGTGAAGGGGCTAGCGCAGATACGCAGTATTTT
. TRBJ2-2 . TRBV5-1 14 CASSIRDNTGELFF TGCGCCAGCAGCATCCGGGACAACACCGGGGAGCTGTTTTTT
few TRBJ2-7 . TRBV7-2 16 CASSFATGRGSYEQYF TGTGCCAGCAGCTTCGCTACAGGGAGGGGGTCCTACGAGCAGTACTTC
. TRBJ2-1 TRBD2 TRBV20-1 14 CSPQSGSSYNEQFF TGCAGCCCCCAAAGCGGGAGCTCCTACAATGAGCAGTTCTTC
once TRBJ1-5 TRBD1 TRBV28 14 CASTPQGATQLQHF TGTGCCAGCACCCCACAGGGGGCGACTCAGCTCCAGCATTTT
. TRBJ2-5 TRBD1 TRBV6-5 14 CASSYHDRGETQYF TGTGCCAGCAGTTACCATGACAGGGGAGAGACCCAGTACTTC
. TRBJ2-5 TRBD1 TRBV5-1 15 CASSQTTGGEETQYF TGCGCCAGCAGCCAAACCACAGGGGGCGAAGAGACCCAGTACTTC
. TRBJ2-2 . TRBV12-3/TRBV12-4 15 CASSLGRTNTGELFF TGTGCCAGCAGTTTGGGGCGGACTAACACCGGGGAGCTGTTTTTT
. TRBJ2-7 . TRBV2 13 CASSGGRTYEQYF TGTGCCAGCAGTGGGGGCAGAACCTACGAGCAGTACTTC
. TRBJ2-3 TRBD2 TRBV25-1 15 CASSETSGAPDTQYF TGTGCCAGCAGTGAAACGAGCGGGGCACCAGATACGCAGTATTTT
. TRBJ2-3 TRBD2 TRBV7-2 15 CASIGGLGGTDTQYF TGTGCCAGCATCGGAGGACTAGGGGGCACAGATACGCAGTATTTT
. TRBJ2-1 TRBD2 TRBV14 20 CASSQRAIAGVVWAYNEQFF TGTGCCAGCAGCCAAAGGGCTATAGCGGGGGTAGTTTGGGCCTACAATGAGCAGTTCTTC
. TRBJ1-1 . TRBV7-9 15 CASSLGFWGNTEAFF TGTGCCAGCAGCTTAGGGTTTTGGGGGAACACTGAAGCTTTCTTT
. TRBJ2-7 . TRBV4-1 16 CASSQGPQGSVYEQYF TGCGCCAGCAGCCAGGGCCCCCAGGGATCGGTCTACGAGCAGTACTTC
many TRBJ1-2 . TRBV7-9 14 CASSPDGLNYGYTF TGTGCCAGCAGCCCGGACGGCCTTAACTATGGCTACACCTTC
. TRBJ1-5 . TRBV20-1 14 CSALVHRVSQPQHF TGCAGTGCTCTTGTTCATCGGGTTAGTCAGCCCCAGCATTTT
. TRBJ1-1 . TRBV5-1 14 CASSSRLENTEAFF TGCGCCAGCAGCTCTAGACTCGAGAACACTGAAGCTTTCTTT
. TRBJ1-2 . TRBV5-1 14 CASSLASFPPGYTF TGCGCCAGCAGCTTGGCCAGTTTTCCACCTGGCTACACCTTC
. TRBJ1-5 . TRBV27 15 CASSQDKGSNQPQHF TGTGCCAGCAGCCAGGACAAGGGGAGCAATCAGCCCCAGCATTTT
. TRBJ2-3 . TRBV5-1 16 CASSYRPGQTTDTQYF TGCGCCAGCAGCTACCGACCCGGTCAAACCACAGATACGCAGTATTTT
few TRBJ2-1 TRBD2 TRBV2 15 CASRSGLDTYNEQFF TGTGCCAGCAGATCGGGACTAGACACCTACAATGAGCAGTTCTTC
. TRBJ1-2 TRBD1 TRBV4-2 15 CASSQPGQGEDGDTF TGTGCCAGCAGCCAACCGGGACAGGGGGAGGATGGCGACACCTTC
few TRBJ1-1 . TRBV6-6 12 CASSPQGREAFF TGTGCCAGCAGCCCCCAGGGAAGGGAAGCTTTCTTT
. TRBJ1-5 TRBD1 TRBV27 15 CASSSRDRGHQPQHF TGTGCCAGCAGTTCCCGGGACAGGGGTCATCAGCCCCAGCATTTT
. TRBJ2-3 . TRBV12-3/TRBV12-4 11 CGSARTDTQYF TGTGGCAGCGCGCGCACAGATACGCAGTATTTT
. TRBJ1-5 . TRBV20-1 16 CSASQLHRYRGQPQHF TGCAGTGCTAGCCAACTCCACAGGTATAGAGGTCAGCCCCAGCATTTT
few TRBJ2-1 . TRBV7-2 15 CASTQDYSTYNEQFF TGTGCCAGCACCCAGGACTACTCGACTTACAATGAGCAGTTCTTC